Presented here are 26 T cell receptor beta chains from one specimen sequenced in a study of blood T cell repertoires in COVID-19. The data were produced by immunoSEQ multiplex PCR, yet TCRdb's version contains in-frame clones alone and is incomplete. This table has around 480,000 clones, about 85% appearing once. Sequencing was done on a sample of PBMCs or T cells enriched from blood (not recorded which). Source of these receptors: a woman aged 18-29 years who had recovered from COVID-19.

This chain uses TRBV4-2 with TRBJ1-1; perhaps TRBD1 as D (5 bases). The CDR3 extends over 17 amino acids. V lost 9 bases, J lost 0 bases, and 23 bases lay in between. Germline lookup yields CDR1 LGHNA and CDR2 YNFKEQ. CDR3 in amino acids: CASGGIPGPGVNTEAFF. CDR3 bases: TGTGCCAGTGGGGGGATCCCGGGCCCGGGGGTGAACACTGAAGCTTTCTTT.

This chain links TRBV5-1 with TRBJ1-5; unclear D gene. V lost 0 bases, J lost 8 bases, and 9 bases lay in between. CDR3 length: 13 residues. CDR1 and CDR2 from the germline V gene are SGHRS and YFSETQ. Here the CDR3 reads CASSLGLDEPQHF. CDR3 coding DNA: TGCGCCAGCAGCTTGGGTTTAGATGAGCCCCAGCATTTT.

The chain combines TRBV2 with TRBJ1-1, with 7 nucleotides matching TRBD1. V shed 5 bases and J 3 bases; nucleotides not matched to a gene: 6. The CDR3 loop spans 14 amino acids. Looked up from germline, CDR1 is SNHLY and CDR2 is FYNNEI. Here the CDR3 reads CASSIGGEDTEAFF. In nucleotides, the CDR3 is TGTGCCAGCAGTATAGGGGGCGAGGACACTGAAGCTTTCTTT.

The rearrangement links TRBV28 to TRBJ1-5; 8 bases fit TRBD1. Germline CDR1 and CDR2: MDHEN and SYDVKM. CDR3 length equals 14 residues. V shed 6 bases and J 7 bases; nucleotides not matched to a gene: 8. Here the CDR3 reads CASSNLQGAQPQHF. For the CDR3, the DNA is TGTGCCAGCAGCAACCTTCAGGGGGCCCAGCCCCAGCATTTT.

The chain links TRBV5-4 to TRBJ2-6; D remains ambiguous. CDR1 is SGHNT and CDR2 is YYREEE in the germline V gene (reference sequence). The CDR3 spans 15 residues. The V and J ends lost 3 bases and 0 bases respectively, with 7 bases between them. CDR3 bases: TGTGCCAGCAGCTCTGTTAGCTCTGGGGCCAACGTCCTGACTTTC. Translation gives CASSSVSSGANVLTF.

The chain is built from TRBV28 and TRBJ1-6; D is unclear. This CDR3 contains 14 residues. The germline V gene has CDR1 MDHEN and CDR2 SYDVKM. V shed 6 bases and J shed 6 bases, with 12 bases lying between them. This chain's CDR3 is CASSWRDGNSPLHF. In DNA, the CDR3 is TGTGCCAGCAGCTGGAGGGATGGTAATTCACCCCTCCACTTT. The whole variable domain, remainder taken from reference TRBV28 and TRBJ1-6, is DVKVTQSSRYLVKRTGEKVFLECVQDMDHENMFWYRQDPGLGLRLIYFSYDVKMKEKGDIPEGYSVSREKKERFSLILESASTNQTSMYLCASSWRDGNSPLHFGNGTRLTVT.

The chain links TRBV7-2 to TRBJ1-2, with 8 bases lining up with TRBD1. With 5 bases clipped from V and 8 bases from J, the junction kept 7 bases outside the gene matches. The CDR3 has 13 residues. Germline lookup yields CDR1 SGHTA and CDR2 FQGNSA. CDR3 coding DNA: TGTGCCAGCAGCAGAGACCAGGGGGCAGGCTACACCTTC. This codes for CASSRDQGAGYTF.

This chain connects TRBV28 to TRBJ1-1; 7 nucleotides match TRBD1. The CDR3 length is 16 residues. Germline V gene lookup returns CDR1 MDHEN and CDR2 SYDVKM. Trimming cost V 5 bases and J 1 base; bases outside gene matches: 10. The CDR3 region has the DNA TGTGCCAGCAGTCAAATGACAGGGAAGCAGAACACTGAAGCTTTCTTT. Translated: CASSQMTGKQNTEAFF.

V and J are TRBV2 and TRBJ2-7, with no clear D. V was shortened by 5 bases and J by 7 bases, with 12 bases between the two germline ends. The germline V gene encodes CDR1 SNHLY and CDR2 FYNNEI. There are 12 residues in the CDR3. CDR3 amino acids: CASSRLLREQYF. The DNA for the CDR3 is TGTGCCAGCAGTCGACTCCTACGGGAGCAGTACTTC.

The gene calls are TRBV5-1 and TRBJ2-1, with 9 bases lining up with TRBD1. The V and J ends lost 4 bases and 7 bases, in that order; junction bases with no gene match: 3. Germline V CDR1 and CDR2: SGHRS, YFSETQ. CDR3 length: 13 amino acids. The CDR3 nucleotides read TGCGCCAGCAGCAGGACAGGGGATAATGAGCAGTTCTTC. Protein: CASSRTGDNEQFF.

This chain links TRBV20-1 with TRBJ1-2; 8 bases match TRBD1. The V gene's germline CDR1 is DFQATT and CDR2 SNEGSKA (reference sequence). The CDR3 is made up of 14 amino acids. J was trimmed by 4 bases and V by 3 bases; bases with no gene match: 7. Here the CDR3 reads CSASKDREIYGYTF. CDR3 sequence (DNA): TGCAGTGCTAGTAAGGACAGGGAAATCTATGGCTACACCTTC.

This sequence joins TRBV12-5 and TRBJ1-5; D may be TRBD1 (5 bases). V lost 0 bases to trimming and J lost 0 bases, with 12 bases between them. Per germline, CDR1 LGHNT and CDR2 FRNRAP. This CDR3 comprises 17 residues. CDR3 residues: CASGLVQGPYSNQPQHF. CDR3 nucleotide sequence: TGTGCTAGTGGTTTGGTCCAGGGCCCTTATAGCAATCAGCCCCAGCATTTT.

The chain links TRBV19 to TRBJ2-1, with D perhaps TRBD1 (6 bases). Trimming removed 7 bases from V and 8 bases from J, with 21 bases in between. The CDR3 runs to 15 residues. Germline V gene lookup returns CDR1 LNHDA and CDR2 SQIVND (reference sequence). DNA for the CDR3: TGTGCCAGTACCCGAGGGGCAGGGGTGGGAGATGAGCAGTTCTTC. It encodes CASTRGAGVGDEQFF.

A few counts support this clone. The V call is TRBV5-1, the J call TRBJ2-2; 11 nucleotides align to TRBD1. V shed 4 bases, J shed 5 bases, and the junction held 7 bases outside the gene matches. The CDR3 covers 16 residues. Germline CDR1 reads SGHRS; CDR2 reads YFSETQ. The CDR3: CASSRLGQGATGELFF. In DNA form, the CDR3 reads TGCGCCAGCAGCCGCCTCGGACAGGGGGCAACCGGGGAGCTGTTTTTT.

Note on this clone: Other DNA sequences of this sample code for an identical CDR3. The chain is built from TRBV11-2 and TRBJ1-6; D gene unclear. The V and J ends lost 1 base and 0 bases respectively, with 7 bases between them. Germline CDR1 is SGHAT and CDR2 is FQNNGV. The CDR3 length is 16 residues. CDR3 in amino acids: CASSLGLPSYNSPLHF. In DNA form, the CDR3 reads TGTGCCAGCAGCTTAGGACTCCCCTCCTATAATTCACCCCTCCACTTT.

The chain employs TRBV6-1 and TRBJ2-1, with 11 bases matching TRBD2. The CDR3 loop spans 16 amino acids. Germline CDR1 reads MNHNS; CDR2 reads SASEGT. V dropped 3 bases and J dropped 13; count of bases not matched to a gene: 14. The CDR3 spells CASSESRLAGLLPQFF. In nucleotides, the CDR3 is TGTGCCAGCAGTGAGAGTCGACTAGCGGGGCTCCTCCCTCAGTTCTTC.

The chain carries TRBV27 and TRBJ1-4, with 7 bases matching TRBD1. The germline V gene has CDR1 MNHEY and CDR2 SMNVEV (reference sequence). The CDR3 runs to 15 residues. The ends lost 4 bases at V and 4 bases at J; junction bases unmatched: 6. The CDR3 loop is CASSSGQDYNEKLFF. The CDR3, as DNA: TGTGCCAGCAGTTCTGGACAGGATTATAATGAAAAACTGTTTTTT.

This chain connects TRBV18 to TRBJ1-2; unclear D gene. Germline V gene data show CDR1 as KGHSH and CDR2 as LQKENI. The CDR3 is 13 amino acids. With 2 bases removed from V and 8 bases from J, the gap between germline ends came to 12 bases. DNA for the CDR3: TGTGCCAGCTCACCAAACATCGATTCCGGCTACACCTTC. Protein sequence: CASSPNIDSGYTF.

This clone was counted between two and nine times. This chain joins TRBV6-6 and TRBJ1-3; possible D gene TRBD1, 6 bases. The CDR3 covers 17 residues. Trimming removed 5 bases from V and 0 bases from J, with 17 bases in between. The germline V gene encodes CDR1 MNHNY and CDR2 SVGAGI (reference sequence). The CDR3 bases are TGTGCCAGCAGTCCGTCGGGGGGGGCCGACTCTGGAAACACCATATATTTT. It translates to CASSPSGGADSGNTIYF.

V and J are TRBV3-1 (or the pseudogene TRBV3-2) and TRBJ1-3; D call uncertain. CDR1 is LGHDT and CDR2 is YNNKEL in the germline V gene (reference sequence). This CDR3 region has 17 residues. The V gene lost 2 bases and the J gene lost 3 bases, with 17 bases spanning the gap. The CDR3 loop reads CASSQISGIGGGNTIYF. CDR3 in DNA: TGTGCCAGCAGCCAAATATCCGGGATCGGAGGTGGAAACACCATATATTTT.

The genes are TRBV29-1 and TRBJ1-1; D not certain. V lost 5 bases, J lost 0 bases, and 10 bases lay in between. Germline V CDR1 and CDR2: SQVTM, ANQGSEA. CDR3 length: 13 residues. CDR3 loop: CSVSTPLNTEAFF. CDR3 coding DNA: TGCAGCGTTTCGACTCCTTTGAACACTGAAGCTTTCTTT.

As DNA, the CDR3 is TGTGCCAGCAGCTTAGGAGCAGGGGGGTCTGGGGCCAACGTCCTGACTTTC. It is translated as CASSLGAGGSGANVLTF. The rearrangement uses TRBV7-6 and TRBJ2-6; the D gene is possibly TRBD1 (7 bases). V gave up 1 base and J gave up 1 base, with 11 bases separating them. The CDR3 covers 17 residues. Germline V gene lookup returns CDR1 SGHVS and CDR2 FNYEAQ.

This chain joins TRBV5-1 and TRBJ1-4, with D perhaps TRBD1 (6 bases). V lost 0 bases to trimming and J lost 5 bases, with 14 bases between them. Per germline, CDR1 SGHRS and CDR2 YFSETQ. The CDR3 extends over 16 amino acids. CDR3 in amino acids: CASSLEQGRRNEKLFF. The CDR3 DNA reads TGCGCCAGCAGCTTGGAACAGGGAAGAAGAAATGAAAAACTGTTTTTT. The full variable domain, completed using reference TRBV5-1 and TRBJ1-4, is KAGVTQTPRYLIKTRGQQVTLSCSPISGHRSVSWYQQTPGQGLQFLFEYFSETQRNKGNFPGRFSGRQFSNSRSEMNVSTLELGDSALYLCASSLEQGRRNEKLFFGSGTQLSVL.

This chain uses TRBV19 with TRBJ1-5; maybe TRBD1 (6 bases). Trimming cost V 10 bases and J 4 bases, with 17 bases left between them. The CDR3 consists of 14 residues. The germline CDR1 and CDR2 sequences are LNHDA and SQIVND (reference sequence). CDR3 protein: CATRPGRGNQPQHF. CDR3 DNA: TGTGCCACCCGCCCCGGCAGGGGTAATCAGCCCCAGCATTTT.

The chain joins TRBV4-1 to TRBJ1-3, with D tentatively TRBD1 (6 bases). CDR1 is MGHRA and CDR2 is YSYEKL in the germline V gene. Trimming left V 3 bases short and J 4 bases short, with 16 bases between. CDR3 length: 16 amino acids. In nucleotides, the CDR3 is TGCGCCAGCAGCCATATACCCCAGGGGAAAGGAAACACCATATATTTT. It is translated as CASSHIPQGKGNTIYF.

Here the CDR3 DNA reads TGTGCCAGCAGATCACCGGGGGGGGACTATGGCTACACCTTC. Protein sequence: CASRSPGGDYGYTF. The chain employs TRBV27 and TRBJ1-2; a weak D match, TRBD1 (5 bases). The CDR3 is made up of 14 amino acids. Germline CDR1 is MNHEY and CDR2 is SMNVEV (reference sequence). V lost 6 bases and J lost 3, with 14 bases in between.